The rows below give T cell receptor beta chains drawn from one sample of a study of blood T cell repertoires in COVID-19. Clones were sequenced by immunoSEQ multiplex PCR, and TCRdb holds only the in-frame ones, with some missing. Of more than 85,000 clones listed, about 91% are singletons. Material for sequencing was peripheral blood. The receptors derive from a man over 45 with COVID-19, enrolled during active disease. CDR3s include the opening cysteine and the closing phenylalanine or tryptophan. A D gene is named only where the DNA matches it firmly. Clone size is given for some rows only: seen once, a few or many times, or a class if the clone is expanded.

V	size	J	D	DNA	CDR3
TRBV25-1	-	TRBJ1-6	-	TGTGCCAGCAGTGAATGGTCAGCCTATAATTCACCCCTCCACTTT	CASSEWSAYNSPLHF
TRBV7-3	few	TRBJ1-5	TRBD1	TGTGCCAGCAACAGGGGCAGCAATCAGCCCCAGCATTTT	CASNRGSNQPQHF
TRBV25-1	-	TRBJ1-4	-	TGTGCCAGCAGTGAATCGGAGGGCACTAATGAAAAACTGTTTTTT	CASSESEGTNEKLFF
TRBV25-1	-	TRBJ1-5	-	TGTGCCAGCAGTGAATCGGAGGGGCCCCCCAATCAGCCCCAGCATTTT	CASSESEGPPNQPQHF
TRBV30	-	TRBJ1-4	-	TGTGCCTGGACGCAGGGCCCAACTAATGAAAAACTGTTTTTT	CAWTQGPTNEKLFF
TRBV6-5	-	TRBJ2-7	TRBD2	TGTGCCAGCAGCCACACTAGCGGGGACTCCTACGAGCAGTACTTC	CASSHTSGDSYEQYF
TRBV2	few	TRBJ1-1	TRBD1	TGTGCCAGCACACCAGGGGGCCGGGGCACTGAAGCTTTCTTT	CASTPGGRGTEAFF
TRBV3-1/TRBV3-2	-	TRBJ1-5	-	TGTGCCAGCAGCCAGGTACAGGGATTCAATCAGCCCCAGCATTTT	CASSQVQGFNQPQHF
TRBV6-2/TRBV6-3	-	TRBJ2-3	TRBD2	TGTGCCAGCAGTACTAGCGGGGTCGGGAGGACAGATACGCAGTATTTT	CASSTSGVGRTDTQYF
TRBV5-4	-	TRBJ2-7	TRBD2	TGTGCCAGCAGTACGAAGAGCGGGGGAATAATCCACGAGCAGTACTTC	CASSTKSGGIIHEQYF
TRBV10-3	-	TRBJ1-4	-	TGTGCCATCAGTGAGCCAGGCGATAATGAAAAACTGTTTTTT	CAISEPGDNEKLFF
TRBV27	-	TRBJ2-1	TRBD2	TGTGCCAGCAGTATGTTAGCGGGGAGCCGGGCCTACAATGAGCAGTTCTTC	CASSMLAGSRAYNEQFF
TRBV12-3/TRBV12-4	-	TRBJ2-7	TRBD1	TGTGCCAGCAGTATCAGGGACAGCAACGAGCAGTACTTC	CASSIRDSNEQYF
TRBV19	-	TRBJ2-1	TRBD2	TGTGCCAGTAGTATAGGTAGCGGGGGGACCTACAATGAGCAGTTCTTC	CASSIGSGGTYNEQFF
TRBV6-6	-	TRBJ2-2	TRBD1	TGTGCCAGCAGTCTCTTCCGGGACAGGACCTACCTCTTCAACACCGGGGAGCTGTTTTTT	CASSLFRDRTYLFNTGELFF
TRBV2	few	TRBJ2-3	TRBD2	TGTGCCAGTAAAGCGGGGGGAATTACAGATACGCAGTATTTT	CASKAGGITDTQYF
TRBV4-2	-	TRBJ2-3	-	TGTGCCAGCAGCCAAGATAGGCTAGCCCCAGATACGCAGTATTTT	CASSQDRLAPDTQYF
TRBV4-2	once	TRBJ1-1	TRBD1	TGTGCCAGCAGCCCCCGGGACAGGGGGCCGGGCACTGAAGCTTTCTTT	CASSPRDRGPGTEAFF
TRBV9	-	TRBJ1-3	-	TGTGCCAGCAGCCCCGGACTGATCCCTGGAAACACCATATATTTT	CASSPGLIPGNTIYF
TRBV7-2	-	TRBJ2-2	-	TGTGCCAGCAGCCCAGCGAAGCCGTTGAACACCGGGGAGCTGTTTTTT	CASSPAKPLNTGELFF
TRBV4-3	-	TRBJ1-4	TRBD1	TGCGCCAGCAGCCAGCACAGGGGGGAAGCTAATGAAAAACTGTTTTTT	CASSQHRGEANEKLFF
TRBV9	-	TRBJ1-3	TRBD1	TGTGCCAGCAGCGCTAGACCGGACAGGGGTCGAAACACCATATATTTT	CASSARPDRGRNTIYF
TRBV3-1/TRBV3-2	-	TRBJ1-4	TRBD1	TGTGCCAGCAGCCAATTAACAGGGGGCGAGGCTAATGAAAAACTGTTTTTT	CASSQLTGGEANEKLFF
TRBV28	few	TRBJ1-4	TRBD1	TGTGCCAGCAGTTTATCTCCCGTACAGGGGGCTTTGTTTTTT	CASSLSPVQGALFF
TRBV11-3	-	TRBJ2-7	TRBD1	TGTGCCAGCAGCCTGGGGGGACAGGCTGAATACGAGCAGTACTTC	CASSLGGQAEYEQYF
TRBV6-4	-	TRBJ1-5	-	TGTGCCAGCAGTGAGTCCGGGTCGGGGGAACAGCCCCAGCATTTT	CASSESGSGEQPQHF
TRBV19	-	TRBJ2-5	-	TGTGCCAGTAGTAAGAACAGAGAAGAGACCCAGTACTTC	CASSKNREETQYF
TRBV6-1	-	TRBJ1-2	TRBD1	TGTGCCAGCAGTGAGCTACAGGGGATAATCGCCTTC	CASSELQGIIAF
TRBV28	-	TRBJ1-2	TRBD1	TGTGCCAGCAGTCACGGACAGGGGAACTATGGCTACACCTTC	CASSHGQGNYGYTF
TRBV27	-	TRBJ2-5	TRBD2	TGTGCCAGCAAACCTAGCGGGGGGGGTTTAGAGACCCAGTACTTC	CASKPSGGGLETQYF
TRBV4-1	-	TRBJ1-4	-	TGCGCCAGCAGCCAAGGCGGGGGGTTCGGTGAAAAACTGTTTTTT	CASSQGGGFGEKLFF
TRBV2	-	TRBJ1-6	TRBD1	TGTGCCAGCCGGACAGGGGGCGCCTACAATTCACCCCTCCACTTT	CASRTGGAYNSPLHF
TRBV19	-	TRBJ2-2	-	TGTGCCAGCCGCCTCGGCAGGGCGAACACCGGGGAGCTGTTTTTT	CASRLGRANTGELFF
TRBV9	-	TRBJ1-6	TRBD1	TGTGCCAGCAGCCGGGGACAGAATAATTCACCCCTCCACTTT	CASSRGQNNSPLHF
TRBV11-1	-	TRBJ2-7	-	TGTGCGACCGGACACCCCGGCCCCTACGAGCAGTACTTC	CATGHPGPYEQYF
TRBV10-3	once	TRBJ1-1	-	TGTGCCATCAGCGGACAGTCGAACACTGAAGCTTTCTTT	CAISGQSNTEAFF
TRBV7-8	-	TRBJ1-4	-	TGTGCCAGCAGCCCGCGGCGGGGAGAAAATGAAAAACTGTTTTTT	CASSPRRGENEKLFF
TRBV2	-	TRBJ2-3	-	TGTGCCAGCAGCCCCGAAGCCCTCTTTACCCGTTATACGCAGTATTTT	CASSPEALFTRYTQYF
TRBV5-1	-	TRBJ2-1	TRBD2	TGCGCCAGCAGCTTTATCAGCGGGGGCTACAATGAGCAGTTCTTC	CASSFISGGYNEQFF
TRBV7-3	-	TRBJ2-2	-	TGTGCCAGCAGCCAGTCGCAGGGTCCCGGGGAGCTGTTTTTT	CASSQSQGPGELFF
TRBV19	-	TRBJ1-6	TRBD1	TGTGCCAGTAGTATAACCCTCTTCGGGACAGGGAGAAGCTCCTATAATTCACCCCTCCACTTT	CASSITLFGTGRSSYNSPLHF
TRBV5-5	-	TRBJ2-7	TRBD1	TGTGCCAGCAACCCATGGACAGGGGGGGAGGACGAGCAGTACTTC	CASNPWTGGEDEQYF
TRBV30	-	TRBJ1-6	-	TGTGCCTGGAGTGAAGGGGTCCGCCTGAGCTCCTATAATTCACCCCTCCACTTT	CAWSEGVRLSSYNSPLHF
TRBV6-2/TRBV6-3	-	TRBJ1-1	-	TGTGCCAGCAGTTACTCAGGGGATTTGAGGCCTTTCTTT	CASSYSGDLRPFF
TRBV19	-	TRBJ1-5	-	TGTGCCAGTAGTATGCCAGCGACGTGGGTCAATCAGCCCCAGCATTTT	CASSMPATWVNQPQHF
TRBV5-1	-	TRBJ1-1	-	TGCGCCAGCAGGCTGGGGGAGGACACTGAAGCTTTCTTT	CASRLGEDTEAFF
TRBV7-2	-	TRBJ1-1	-	TGTGCCAGCAGCTTAGGAGCCACCGAAGCTTTCTTT	CASSLGATEAFF
TRBV24-1	-	TRBJ2-1	-	TGTGCCACCAGTGATGCCAGGGGTGTCTACAATGAGCAGTTCTTC	CATSDARGVYNEQFF
TRBV5-5	few	TRBJ2-7	TRBD2	TGTGCCAGCAGCCCGGTGGCTAGCGGGGTCGACGAGCAGTACTTC	CASSPVASGVDEQYF
TRBV7-8	once	TRBJ1-3	-	TGTGCCAGCAGCTTAGCATTTCAACCCGGGAACTCTGGAAACACCATATATTTT	CASSLAFQPGNSGNTIYF
TRBV29-1	-	TRBJ2-7	-	TGCAGCGTTGAAGAGGTAACAGGGCGGAAGCAGTACTTC	CSVEEVTGRKQYF
TRBV19	-	TRBJ1-5	-	TGTGCCAGTAGTATTTTACAGGGAGTGCAATTGCCCCAGCATTTT	CASSILQGVQLPQHF
TRBV20-1	-	TRBJ1-2	-	TGCAGTGCTAGACGGGTCCCCGGCTACACCTTC	CSARRVPGYTF
TRBV6-5	-	TRBJ1-1	-	TGTGCCAGCTACGGGGCTGGGGGGACTGAAGCTTTCTTT	CASYGAGGTEAFF